Sequencing of this T cell receptor (beta chain) was carried out in a study of response to subunit inactivated influenza vaccine. Looked up from germline, CDR1 is LGHNA and CDR2 is YNFKEQ. The CDR3 totals 17 residues. V shed 4 bases and J 4 bases; nucleotides not matched to a gene: 12. A single record per CDR3 protein comes from TCRdb applying MiXCR to the RT-PCR reads. The sample carries more than 700,000 distinct CDR3 sequences, 20% to 25% recorded once. The sample was PBMCs from blood, taken less than 6 days after vaccination. The sequence was collected from a man in his fifties who received an inactivated influenza vaccine. The chain has TRBV4-2 and TRBJ2-5; 10 bases align to TRBD2. The CDR3 DNA sequence: TGTGCCAGCAGCCGGGTCGGGTCAGCGGGAGGGCCAGAGACCCAGTACTTC. Encoded protein: CASSRVGSAGGPETQYF.